Reported below is one TCR beta chain. These data belong to a study of blood T cell repertoires in COVID-19. Repertoires were generated with immunoSEQ multiplex PCR, while TCRdb's copy carries only in-frame clones and drops some. This sample has 90,000 to 120,000 clones, with roughly 72% found just once. CDR3 length: 16 amino acids. With V trimmed by 4 bases and J by 5 bases, 11 bases remained unmatched. Germline V gene sequence: CDR1 SGHNT, CDR2 YYREEE (reference sequence). This chain uses TRBV5-4 with TRBJ2-5; 10 positions match TRBD2. The material sequenced was peripheral blood. This TCR derives from an elderly man with acute or convalescent COVID-19. CDR3 region: CASSVGSGRAVETQYF. The CDR3 DNA follows: TGTGCCAGCAGCGTGGGGAGCGGGAGGGCCGTGGAGACCCAGTACTTC.